This record looks at one T cell receptor beta chain sequence and its context. Its antigen remains unknown. The record originates from a study of shared clonotypes between healthy human individuals. Study-level findings and limits: What limited the represented genetic and exposure-history diversity was the small number of donors.

The study ran the assay at deep level. The table came from immunoSEQ multiplex PCR; TCRdb's copy has only in-frame clones and leaves some out. The data show roughly 1,500,000 clones, 95% to 99% seen once. The CDR3 extends over 13 amino acids. V trimming: 5 bases; J trimming: 4 bases; junction bases outside the gene matches: 2. Looked up from germline, CDR1 is MDHEN and CDR2 is SYDVKM. Sequenced material: naive CD4+ T cells sorted from blood. Indicated subset: CD45RA+ positively selected. This rearrangement joins TRBV28 to TRBJ1-2; 9 bases line up with TRBD1. The receptor's source is a man aged 25-45 years in good health. CDR3 in amino acids: CASSPTGGYGYTF. Here the CDR3 DNA reads TGTGCCAGCAGTCCGACAGGGGGCTATGGCTACACCTTC.